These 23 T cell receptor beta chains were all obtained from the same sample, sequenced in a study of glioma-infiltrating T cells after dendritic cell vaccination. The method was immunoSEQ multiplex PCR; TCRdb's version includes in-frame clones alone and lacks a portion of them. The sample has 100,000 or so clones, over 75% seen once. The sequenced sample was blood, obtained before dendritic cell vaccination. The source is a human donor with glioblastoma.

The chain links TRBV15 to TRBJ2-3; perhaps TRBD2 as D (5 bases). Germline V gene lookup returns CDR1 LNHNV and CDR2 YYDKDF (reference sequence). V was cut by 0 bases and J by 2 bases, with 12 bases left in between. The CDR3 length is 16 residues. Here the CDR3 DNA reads TGTGCCACCAGCAGAGATCGAAGAGGGTCCACAGATACGCAGTATTTT. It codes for CATSRDRRGSTDTQYF.

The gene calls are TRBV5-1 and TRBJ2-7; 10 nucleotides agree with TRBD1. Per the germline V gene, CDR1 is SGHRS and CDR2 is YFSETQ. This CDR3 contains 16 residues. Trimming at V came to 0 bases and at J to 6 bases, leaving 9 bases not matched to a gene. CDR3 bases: TGCGCCAGCAGCTTGGCTGTGGCGGGACAGGGGCCCGAGCAGTACTTC. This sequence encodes CASSLAVAGQGPEQYF.

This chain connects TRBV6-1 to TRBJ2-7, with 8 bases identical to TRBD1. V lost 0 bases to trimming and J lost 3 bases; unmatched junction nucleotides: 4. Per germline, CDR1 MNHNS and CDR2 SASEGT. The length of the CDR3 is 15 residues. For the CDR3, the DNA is TGTGCCAGCAGTGAAGCCGTGGGACAGGTCTACGAGCAGTACTTC. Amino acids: CASSEAVGQVYEQYF.

Here the CDR3 DNA reads TGTGCCAGCAGCTTCCGTTTGGATACGCAGTATTTT. Encoded protein: CASSFRLDTQYF. The chain combines TRBV7-3 with TRBJ2-3; D is undetermined. CDR3 length: 12 amino acids. Trimming removed 3 bases at V and 6 bases at J, with 7 bases between. In germline, CDR1 is SGHTA, CDR2 FQGTGA.

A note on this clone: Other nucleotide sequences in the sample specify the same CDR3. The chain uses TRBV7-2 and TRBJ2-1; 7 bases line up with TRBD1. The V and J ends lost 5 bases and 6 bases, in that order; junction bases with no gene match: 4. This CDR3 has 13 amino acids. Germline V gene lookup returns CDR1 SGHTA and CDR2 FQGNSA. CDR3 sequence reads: CASSPDRVNEQFF. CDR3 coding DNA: TGTGCCAGCAGCCCAGACAGGGTCAATGAGCAGTTCTTC.

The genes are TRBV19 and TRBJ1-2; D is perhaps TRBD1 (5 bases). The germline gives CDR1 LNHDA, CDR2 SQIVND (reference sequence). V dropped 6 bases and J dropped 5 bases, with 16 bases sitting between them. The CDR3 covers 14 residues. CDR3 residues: CASSSIQDNYGYTF. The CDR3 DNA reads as TGTGCCAGTAGCAGTATACAGGACAATTATGGCTACACCTTC.

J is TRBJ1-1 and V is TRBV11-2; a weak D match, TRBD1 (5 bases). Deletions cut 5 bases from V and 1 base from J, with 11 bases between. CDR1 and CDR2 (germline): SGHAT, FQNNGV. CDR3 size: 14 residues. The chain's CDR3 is CASSTTTGNTEAFF. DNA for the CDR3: TGTGCCAGCAGCACAACTACAGGGAACACTGAAGCTTTCTTT.

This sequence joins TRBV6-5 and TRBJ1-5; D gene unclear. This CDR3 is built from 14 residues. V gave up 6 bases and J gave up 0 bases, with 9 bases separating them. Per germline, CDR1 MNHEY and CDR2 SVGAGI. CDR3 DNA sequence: TGTGCCAGCAGGGGAGGGAATAGCAATCAGCCCCAGCATTTT. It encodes CASRGGNSNQPQHF.

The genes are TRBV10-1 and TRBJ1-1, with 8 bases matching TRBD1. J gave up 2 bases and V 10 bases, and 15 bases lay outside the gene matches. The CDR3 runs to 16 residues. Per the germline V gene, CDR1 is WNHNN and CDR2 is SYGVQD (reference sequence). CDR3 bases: TGCGCCATAAGCTCAGGGGGCGCGGGATCAAACACTGAAGCTTTCTTT. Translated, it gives CAISSGGAGSNTEAFF.

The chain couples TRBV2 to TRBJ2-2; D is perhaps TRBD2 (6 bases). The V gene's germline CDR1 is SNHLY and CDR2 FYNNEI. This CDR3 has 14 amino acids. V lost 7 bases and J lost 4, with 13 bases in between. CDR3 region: CASIKGRGTGELFF. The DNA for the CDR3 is TGTGCCAGCATTAAGGGGCGGGGCACCGGGGAGCTGTTTTTT.

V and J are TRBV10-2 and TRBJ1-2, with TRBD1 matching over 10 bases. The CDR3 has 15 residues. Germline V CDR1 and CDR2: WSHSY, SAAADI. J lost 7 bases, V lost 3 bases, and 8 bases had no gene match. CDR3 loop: CASSETSGTGAGYTF. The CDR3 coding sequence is TGCGCCAGCAGTGAAACTTCCGGGACAGGGGCTGGCTACACCTTC.

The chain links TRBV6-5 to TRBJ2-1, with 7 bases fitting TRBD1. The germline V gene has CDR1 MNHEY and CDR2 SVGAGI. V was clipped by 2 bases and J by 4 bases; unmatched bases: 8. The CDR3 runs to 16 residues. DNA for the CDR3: TGTGCCAGCAGTTACACCGACAGGGTACCTTACAATGAGCAGTTCTTC. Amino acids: CASSYTDRVPYNEQFF.

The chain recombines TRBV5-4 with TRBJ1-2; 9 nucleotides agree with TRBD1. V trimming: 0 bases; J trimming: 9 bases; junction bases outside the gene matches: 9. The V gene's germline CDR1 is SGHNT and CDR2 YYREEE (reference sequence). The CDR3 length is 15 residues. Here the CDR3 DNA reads TGTGCCAGCAGCTTGGGGGGGGGACAGGGTTTAAGCTACACCTTC. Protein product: CASSLGGGQGLSYTF.

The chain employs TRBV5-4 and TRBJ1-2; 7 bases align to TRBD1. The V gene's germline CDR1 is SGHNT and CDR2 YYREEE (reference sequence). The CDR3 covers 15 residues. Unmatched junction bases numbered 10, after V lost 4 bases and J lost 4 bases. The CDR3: CASSREDRTSYGYTF. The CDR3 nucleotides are TGTGCCAGCAGCCGCGAGGACAGGACCTCCTATGGCTACACCTTC. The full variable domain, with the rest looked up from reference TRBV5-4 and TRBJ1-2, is ETGVTQSPTHLIKTRGQQVTLRCSSQSGHNTVSWYQQALGQGPQFIFQYYREEENGRGNFPPRFSGLQFPNYSSELNVNALELDDSALYLCASSREDRTSYGYTFGSGTRLTVV.

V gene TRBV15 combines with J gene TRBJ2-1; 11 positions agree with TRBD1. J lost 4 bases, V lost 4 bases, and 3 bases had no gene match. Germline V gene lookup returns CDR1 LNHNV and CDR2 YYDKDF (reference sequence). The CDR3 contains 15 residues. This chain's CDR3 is CATSKDRGQYNEQFF. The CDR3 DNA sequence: TGTGCCACCAGCAAGGACAGGGGGCAATACAATGAGCAGTTCTTC.

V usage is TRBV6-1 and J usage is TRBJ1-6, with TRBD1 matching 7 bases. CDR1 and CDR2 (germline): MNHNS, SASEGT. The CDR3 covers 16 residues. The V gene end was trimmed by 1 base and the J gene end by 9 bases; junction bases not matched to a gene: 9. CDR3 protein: CASSEVATGQSSPLHF. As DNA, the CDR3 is TGTGCCAGCAGTGAAGTTGCGACAGGGCAATCTTCACCCCTCCACTTT.

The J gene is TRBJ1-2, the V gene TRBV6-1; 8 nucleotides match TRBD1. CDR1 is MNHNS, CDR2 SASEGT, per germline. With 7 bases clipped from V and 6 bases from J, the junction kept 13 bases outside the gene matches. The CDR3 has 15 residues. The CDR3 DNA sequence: TGTGCCAGCATCAAGGAGTACAGGGGGGCGCATGGCTACACCTTC. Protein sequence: CASIKEYRGAHGYTF.

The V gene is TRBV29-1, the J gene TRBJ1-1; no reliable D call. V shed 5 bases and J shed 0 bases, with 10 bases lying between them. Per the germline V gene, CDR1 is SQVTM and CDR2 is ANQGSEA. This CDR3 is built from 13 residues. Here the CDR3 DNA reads TGCAGCGTTCTGACACAAATGAACACTGAAGCTTTCTTT. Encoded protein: CSVLTQMNTEAFF.

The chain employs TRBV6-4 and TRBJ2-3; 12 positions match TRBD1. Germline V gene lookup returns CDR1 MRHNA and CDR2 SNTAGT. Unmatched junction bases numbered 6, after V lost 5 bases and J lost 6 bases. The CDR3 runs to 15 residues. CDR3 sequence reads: CASSPGTGGIDTQYF. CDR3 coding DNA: TGTGCCAGCAGTCCCGGGACAGGGGGCATTGATACGCAGTATTTT.

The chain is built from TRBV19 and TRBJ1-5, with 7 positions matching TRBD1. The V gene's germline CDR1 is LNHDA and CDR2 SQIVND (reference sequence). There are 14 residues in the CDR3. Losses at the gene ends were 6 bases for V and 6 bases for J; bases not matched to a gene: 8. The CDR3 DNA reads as TGTGCCAGTAGGGTCGACAGGGACTCTCAGCCCCAGCATTTT. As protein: CASRVDRDSQPQHF.

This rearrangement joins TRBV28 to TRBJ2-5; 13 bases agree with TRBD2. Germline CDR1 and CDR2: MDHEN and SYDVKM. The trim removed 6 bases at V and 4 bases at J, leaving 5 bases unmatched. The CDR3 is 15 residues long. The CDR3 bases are TGTGCCAGCAGCCTCACTAGCGGGAGGGGAGAGACCCAGTACTTC. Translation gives CASSLTSGRGETQYF.

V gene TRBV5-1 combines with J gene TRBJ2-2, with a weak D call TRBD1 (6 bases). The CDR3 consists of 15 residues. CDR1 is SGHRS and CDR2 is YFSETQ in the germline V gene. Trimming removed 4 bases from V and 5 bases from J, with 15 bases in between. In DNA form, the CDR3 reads TGCGCCAGCAGCCCCTCGGAACAGGGTACCGGGGAGCTGTTTTTT. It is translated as CASSPSEQGTGELFF.

CDR3 protein: CASSNRDKPYEQYF. DNA of the CDR3: TGTGCCAGCAGCAACCGGGACAAGCCCTACGAGCAGTACTTC. The rearrangement joins TRBV7-3 to TRBJ2-7, with D tentatively TRBD1 (6 bases). Germline CDR1 SGHTA, CDR2 FQGTGA. V shed 5 bases and J shed 2 bases, with 13 bases lying between them. This CDR3 has 14 amino acids.